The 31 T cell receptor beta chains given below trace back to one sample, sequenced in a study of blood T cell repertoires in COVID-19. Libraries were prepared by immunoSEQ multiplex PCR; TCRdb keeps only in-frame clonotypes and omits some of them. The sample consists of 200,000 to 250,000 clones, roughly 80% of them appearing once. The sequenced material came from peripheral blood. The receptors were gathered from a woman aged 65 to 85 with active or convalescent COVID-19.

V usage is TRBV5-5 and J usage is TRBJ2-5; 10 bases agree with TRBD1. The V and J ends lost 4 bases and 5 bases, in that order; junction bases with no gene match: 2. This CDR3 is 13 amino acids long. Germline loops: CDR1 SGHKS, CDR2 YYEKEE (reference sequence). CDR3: CASSGTGAETQYF. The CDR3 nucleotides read TGTGCCAGCAGCGGGACAGGGGCTGAGACCCAGTACTTC.

The CDR3 reads CASSISRGPYGYTF. In DNA, the CDR3 is TGTGCCAGTAGTATATCCCGAGGGCCCTATGGCTACACCTTC. The gene calls are TRBV19 and TRBJ1-2, with D uncertain. Germline V gives CDR1 LNHDA, CDR2 SQIVND (reference sequence). This CDR3 is 14 amino acids long. V was trimmed by 2 bases and J by 4 bases, leaving 11 bases between them.

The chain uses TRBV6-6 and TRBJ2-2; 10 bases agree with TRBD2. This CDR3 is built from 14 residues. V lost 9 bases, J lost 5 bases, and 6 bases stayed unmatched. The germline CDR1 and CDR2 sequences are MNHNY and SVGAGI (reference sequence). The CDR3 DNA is TGTGCCAGTAAGCGGGGGGGGAGGACCGGGGAGCTGTTTTTT. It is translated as CASKRGGRTGELFF.

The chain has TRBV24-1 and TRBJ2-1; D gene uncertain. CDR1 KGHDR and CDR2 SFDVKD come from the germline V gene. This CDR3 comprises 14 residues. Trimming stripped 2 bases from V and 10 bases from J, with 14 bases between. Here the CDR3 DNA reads TGTGCCACCAGTGATTACGAGGTTTCCCGCGAGCAGTTCTTC. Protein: CATSDYEVSREQFF.

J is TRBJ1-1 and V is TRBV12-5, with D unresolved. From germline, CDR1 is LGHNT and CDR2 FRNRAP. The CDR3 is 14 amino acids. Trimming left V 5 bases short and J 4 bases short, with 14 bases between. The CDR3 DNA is TGTGCTAGTGGTCTCCAGGACTGGGGCACTGAAGCTTTCTTT. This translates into CASGLQDWGTEAFF.

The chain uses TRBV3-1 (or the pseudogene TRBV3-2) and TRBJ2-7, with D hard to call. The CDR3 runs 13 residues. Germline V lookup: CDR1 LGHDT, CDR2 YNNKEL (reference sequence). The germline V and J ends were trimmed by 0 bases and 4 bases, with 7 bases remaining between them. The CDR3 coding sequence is TGTGCCAGCAGCCAAGATCCGCGTTACGAGCAGTACTTC. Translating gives CASSQDPRYEQYF.

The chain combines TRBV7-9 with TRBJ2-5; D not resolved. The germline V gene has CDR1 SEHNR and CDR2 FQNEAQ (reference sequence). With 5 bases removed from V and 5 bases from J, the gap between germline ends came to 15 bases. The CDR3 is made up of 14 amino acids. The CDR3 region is CASSPLQVWETQYF. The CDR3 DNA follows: TGTGCCAGCAGCCCACTTCAGGTTTGGGAGACCCAGTACTTC. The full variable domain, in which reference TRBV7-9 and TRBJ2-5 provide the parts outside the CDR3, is DTGVSQNPRHKITKRGQNVTFRCDPISEHNRLYWYRQTLGQGPEFLTYFQNEAQLEKSRLLSDRFSAERPKGSFSTLEIQRTEQGDSAMYLCASSPLQVWETQYFGPGTRLLVL.

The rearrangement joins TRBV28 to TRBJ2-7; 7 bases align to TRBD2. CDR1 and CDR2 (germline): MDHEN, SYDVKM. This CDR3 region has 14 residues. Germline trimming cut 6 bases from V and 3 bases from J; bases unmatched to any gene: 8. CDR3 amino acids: CASRLSSGLYEQYF. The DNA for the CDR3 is TGTGCCAGCAGGCTGTCTAGCGGCCTCTACGAGCAGTACTTC. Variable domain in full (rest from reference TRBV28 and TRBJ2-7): DVKVTQSSRYLVKRTGEKVFLECVQDMDHENMFWYRQDPGLGLRLIYFSYDVKMKEKGDIPEGYSVSREKKERFSLILESASTNQTSMYLCASRLSSGLYEQYFGPGTRLTVT.

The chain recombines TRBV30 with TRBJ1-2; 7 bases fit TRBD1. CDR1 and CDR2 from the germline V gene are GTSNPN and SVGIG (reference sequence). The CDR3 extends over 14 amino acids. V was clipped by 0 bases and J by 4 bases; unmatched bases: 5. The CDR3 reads CAWSVMTGTYGYTF. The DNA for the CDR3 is TGTGCCTGGAGTGTAATGACAGGGACCTATGGCTACACCTTC.

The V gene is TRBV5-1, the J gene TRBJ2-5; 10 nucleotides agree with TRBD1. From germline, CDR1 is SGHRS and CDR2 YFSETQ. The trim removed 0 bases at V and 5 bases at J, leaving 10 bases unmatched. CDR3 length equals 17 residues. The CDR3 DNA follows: TGCGCCAGCAGCTTGGGTCCCCGACAGGGGGCTATTGAGACCCAGTACTTC. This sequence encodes CASSLGPRQGAIETQYF.

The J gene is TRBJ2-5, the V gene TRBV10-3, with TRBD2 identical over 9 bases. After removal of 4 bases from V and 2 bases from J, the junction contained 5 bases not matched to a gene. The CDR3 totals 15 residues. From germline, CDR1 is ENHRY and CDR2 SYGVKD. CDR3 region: CAISGSSGGQETQYF. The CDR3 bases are TGTGCCATCAGTGGGTCAAGCGGGGGGCAAGAGACCCAGTACTTC.

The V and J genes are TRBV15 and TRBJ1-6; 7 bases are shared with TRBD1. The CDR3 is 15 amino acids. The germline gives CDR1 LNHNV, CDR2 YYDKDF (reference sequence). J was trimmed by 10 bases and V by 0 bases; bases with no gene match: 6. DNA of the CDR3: TGTGCCACCAGCAGAGATAGGACAGGCCGGTCACCCCTCCACTTT. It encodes CATSRDRTGRSPLHF. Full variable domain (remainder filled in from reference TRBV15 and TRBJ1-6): DAMVIQNPRYQVTQFGKPVTLSCSQTLNHNVMYWYQQKSSQAPKLLFHYYDKDFNNEADTPDNFQSRRPNTSFCFLDIRSPGLGDTAMYLCATSRDRTGRSPLHFGNGTRLTVT.

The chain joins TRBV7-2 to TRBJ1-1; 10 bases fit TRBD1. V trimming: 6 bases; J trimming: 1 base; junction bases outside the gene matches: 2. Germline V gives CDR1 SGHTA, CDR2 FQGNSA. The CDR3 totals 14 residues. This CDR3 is CASSRDRGNTEAFF. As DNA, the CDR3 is TGTGCCAGCAGTCGGGACAGGGGGAACACTGAAGCTTTCTTT.

CDR3 protein: CASRGWGGTDTQYF. The CDR3 coding sequence is TGTGCCAGCCGAGGGTGGGGGGGAACAGATACGCAGTATTTT. The chain recombines TRBV6-6 with TRBJ2-3; 7 bases align to TRBD2. Germline V gene sequence: CDR1 MNHNY, CDR2 SVGAGI (reference sequence). The CDR3 extends over 14 amino acids. V trimming: 8 bases; J trimming: 3 bases; junction bases outside the gene matches: 8.

This CDR3 reads CASRASGGSYNEQFF. DNA for the CDR3: TGTGCCAGCAGGGCTAGCGGGGGGTCCTACAATGAGCAGTTCTTC. V gene TRBV9 combines with J gene TRBJ2-1; TRBD2 matches 11 bases. The junction had 2 bases not matched to a gene; V was cut back by 5 bases and J by 1 base. The germline CDR1 and CDR2 sequences are SGDLS and YYNGEE. CDR3 length: 15 residues.

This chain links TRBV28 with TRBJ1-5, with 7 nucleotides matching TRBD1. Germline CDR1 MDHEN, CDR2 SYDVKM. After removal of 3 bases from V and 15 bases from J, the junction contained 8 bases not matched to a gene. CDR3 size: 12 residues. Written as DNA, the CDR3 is TGTGCCAGCAGTTTGGAGGGGGCCTTCCCGCATTTT. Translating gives CASSLEGAFPHF.

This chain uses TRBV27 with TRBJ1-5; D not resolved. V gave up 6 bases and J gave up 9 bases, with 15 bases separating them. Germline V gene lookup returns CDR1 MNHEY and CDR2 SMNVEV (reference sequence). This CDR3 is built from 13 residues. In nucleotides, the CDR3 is TGTGCCAGCAGGGCGGGCCTCGCCCGGCCCCAGCATTTT. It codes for CASRAGLARPQHF.

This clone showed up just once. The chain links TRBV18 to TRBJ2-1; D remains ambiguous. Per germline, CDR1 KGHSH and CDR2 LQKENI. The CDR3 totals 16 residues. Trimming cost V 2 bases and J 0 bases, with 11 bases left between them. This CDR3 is CASSPTPSSSYNEQFF. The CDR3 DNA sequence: TGTGCCAGCTCACCAACTCCGTCGAGCTCCTACAATGAGCAGTTCTTC. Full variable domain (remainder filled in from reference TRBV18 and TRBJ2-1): NAGVMQNPRHLVRRRGQEARLRCSPMKGHSHVYWYRQLPEEGLKFMVYLQKENIIDESGMPKERFSAEFPKEGPSILRIQQVVRGDSAAYFCASSPTPSSSYNEQFFGPGTRLTVL.

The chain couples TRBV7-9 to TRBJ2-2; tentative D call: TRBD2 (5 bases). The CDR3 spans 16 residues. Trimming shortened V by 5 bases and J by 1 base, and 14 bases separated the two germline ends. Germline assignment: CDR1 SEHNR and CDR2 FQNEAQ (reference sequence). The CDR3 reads CASSHTSYWNTGELFF. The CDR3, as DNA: TGTGCCAGCAGCCATACTAGTTATTGGAACACCGGGGAGCTGTTTTTT.

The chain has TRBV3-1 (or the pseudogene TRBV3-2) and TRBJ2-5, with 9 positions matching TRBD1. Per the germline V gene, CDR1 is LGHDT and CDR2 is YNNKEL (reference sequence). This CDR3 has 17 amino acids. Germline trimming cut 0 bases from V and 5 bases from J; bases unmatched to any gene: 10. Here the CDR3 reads CASSQERGTGSRETQYF. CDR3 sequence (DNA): TGTGCCAGCAGCCAAGAACGGGGGACAGGGAGCCGGGAGACCCAGTACTTC.

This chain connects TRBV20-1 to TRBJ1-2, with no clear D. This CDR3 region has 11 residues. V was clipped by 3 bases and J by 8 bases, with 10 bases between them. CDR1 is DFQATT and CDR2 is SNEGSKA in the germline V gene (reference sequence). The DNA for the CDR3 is TGCAGTGCTAGCCCGTCGGTGGGCTACACCTTC. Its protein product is CSASPSVGYTF.

Written as DNA, the CDR3 is TGTGCCAGTAGTGTCAGATCGAACACTGAAGCTTTCTTT. It codes for CASSVRSNTEAFF. The rearrangement uses TRBV19 and TRBJ1-1; no reliable D call. Germline V gives CDR1 LNHDA, CDR2 SQIVND (reference sequence). The CDR3 contains 13 residues. The V and J ends lost 5 bases and 1 base respectively, with 8 bases between them. The whole variable domain, remainder taken from reference TRBV19 and TRBJ1-1, is DGGITQSPKYLFRKEGQNVTLSCEQNLNHDAMYWYRQDPGQGLRLIYYSQIVNDFQKGDIAEGYSVSREKKESFPLTVTSAQKNPTAFYLCASSVRSNTEAFFGQGTRLTVV.

DNA for the CDR3: TGCGCCAGCAAAGAGGCTAGCGGGAGTGCGAATGAGCAGTTCTTC. The encoded protein is CASKEASGSANEQFF. The chain joins TRBV5-1 to TRBJ2-1, with 10 bases matching TRBD2. CDR3 length: 15 residues. Looked up from germline, CDR1 is SGHRS and CDR2 is YFSETQ. Unmatched junction bases numbered 10, after V lost 6 bases and J lost 7 bases.

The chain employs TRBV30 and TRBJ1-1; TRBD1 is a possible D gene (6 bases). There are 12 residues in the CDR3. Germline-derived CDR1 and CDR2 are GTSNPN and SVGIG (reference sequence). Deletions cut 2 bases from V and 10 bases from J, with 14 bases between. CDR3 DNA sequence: TGTGCCTGGAGTACAGGGACGATGGGAGCTTTCTTT. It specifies CAWSTGTMGAFF.

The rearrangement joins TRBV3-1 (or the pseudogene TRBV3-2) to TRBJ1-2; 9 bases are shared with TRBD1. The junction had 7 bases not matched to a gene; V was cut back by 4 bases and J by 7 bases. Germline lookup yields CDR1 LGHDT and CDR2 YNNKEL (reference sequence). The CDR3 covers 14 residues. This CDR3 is CASSPPGQGGGYTF. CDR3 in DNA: TGTGCCAGCAGCCCCCCGGGACAGGGAGGTGGCTACACCTTC.

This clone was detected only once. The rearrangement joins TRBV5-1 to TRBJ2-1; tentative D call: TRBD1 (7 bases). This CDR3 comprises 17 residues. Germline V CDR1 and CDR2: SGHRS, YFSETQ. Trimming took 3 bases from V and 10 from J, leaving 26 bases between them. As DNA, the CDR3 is TGCGCCAGCAGCTCACCAGGGGGGCCAACTGGGTTATTGGAGCAGTTCTTC. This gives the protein CASSSPGGPTGLLEQFF.

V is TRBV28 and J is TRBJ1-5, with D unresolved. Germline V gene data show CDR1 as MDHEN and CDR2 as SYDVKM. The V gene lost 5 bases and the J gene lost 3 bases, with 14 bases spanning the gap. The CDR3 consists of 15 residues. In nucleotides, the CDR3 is TGTGCCAGCAGTCCCCCCCAACAGAACAATCAGCCCCAGCATTTT. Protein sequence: CASSPPQQNNQPQHF.

Here the CDR3 DNA reads TGCGCCAGCAGTTCTAACAGGCGAGCTAACTATGGCTACACCTTC. Protein: CASSSNRRANYGYTF. This chain joins TRBV4-1 and TRBJ1-2; TRBD1 might be the D (5 bases). V lost 6 bases to trimming and J lost 0 bases, with 14 bases between them. The CDR3 spans 15 residues. From germline, CDR1 is MGHRA and CDR2 YSYEKL.

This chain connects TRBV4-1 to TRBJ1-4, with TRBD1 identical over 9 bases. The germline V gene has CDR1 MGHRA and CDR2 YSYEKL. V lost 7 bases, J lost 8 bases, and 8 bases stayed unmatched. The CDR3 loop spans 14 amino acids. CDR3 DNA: TGCGCCAGCACTAAGACAGGGGGTAAGGAAAAACTGTTTTTT. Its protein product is CASTKTGGKEKLFF.

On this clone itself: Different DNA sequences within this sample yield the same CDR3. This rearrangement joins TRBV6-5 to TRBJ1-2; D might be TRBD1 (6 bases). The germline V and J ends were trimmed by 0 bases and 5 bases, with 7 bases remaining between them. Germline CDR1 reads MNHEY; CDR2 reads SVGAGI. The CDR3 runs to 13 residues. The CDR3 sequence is CASSYSGQYGYTF. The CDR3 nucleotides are TGTGCCAGCAGTTACTCCGGACAGTATGGCTACACCTTC.

The CDR3 spells CAISESGGESYEQYF. The CDR3 DNA sequence: TGTGCCATCAGTGAGTCGGGGGGGGAATCCTACGAGCAGTACTTC. This chain joins TRBV10-3 and TRBJ2-7; TRBD2 aligns across 7 bases. J gave up 1 base and V 0 bases, and 3 bases lay outside the gene matches. The CDR3 consists of 15 residues. CDR1 is ENHRY, CDR2 SYGVKD, per germline.